The entry below gives a single T cell receptor beta chain sequence along with its context. Its antigen is still unknown. This sample was included in a study of vaccination and CD4 T cells after COVID-19. Turning to the study itself: Typically, post-vaccine samples were obtained a median roughly 75 days after dose two, within a range of 14 to 241. Overlapping SARS-CoV-2, HCoV-NL63, HCoV-OC43 and HCoV-229E spike peptides were used to stimulate cells.

Sequencing of DNA taken from cultured CD4+ T cells relied on the Oncomine TCR Beta short-read assay. Using its own MiXCR run on the PCR reads, TCRdb lists one record per CDR3 protein. The table includes 15,000 to 20,000 distinct CDR3 sequences, approximately 50% detected once. Treatment described: approximately nine-day PBMC culture with coronavirus spike peptide pools or control peptides (ViraFEST assay). With roughly 10 ug/ml peptide pools and approximately 10 IU/ml IL-2, PBMCs were cultured at some 2 million per well. CDR1 DFQATT and CDR2 SNEGSKA come from the germline V gene (reference sequence). V was clipped by 3 bases and J by 4 bases, with 6 bases between them. The CDR3 spans 11 residues.

Material for sequencing was CD4+ T cells from blood, cultured in vitro. The source is a human donor who had recovered from COVID-19. The chain couples TRBV20-1 to TRBJ1-2, with unresolved D. DNA for the CDR3: TGCAGTGCTAGCAGAAGCTATGGCTACACCTTC. Its translation is CSASRSYGYTF.